Described below is a single T cell receptor beta chain sequence and its context. V was cut by 5 bases and J by 5 bases, with 7 bases left in between. The CDR3 totals 12 residues. The germline V gene has CDR1 SEHNR and CDR2 FQNEAQ (reference sequence). This sample stems from a study of regulatory T cells in long-lasting Graves disease. Time point in this sample: persistent/refractory GD, antithyroid drugs over 5 years with positive TRAb. The authors made the TCR library using RNA they extracted from PBMCs. With iRepertoire HTBI primers and Arm-PCR of CDR3 regions, TCR beta libraries were built. TCRdb reanalysed the multiplex PCR reads using MiXCR and keeps one entry per CDR3 protein. The table records some 370,000 distinct CDR3 sequences, about 20% of them present only once.

This clonotype was obtained from a female donor with Graves disease. Sample: peripheral blood mononuclear cells (PBMCs), taken when the disease was refractory, from a patient treated with antithyroid drugs. The gene calls are TRBV7-9 and TRBJ2-1; D unresolved. The chain's CDR3 is CASSPPHNEQFF. The CDR3 DNA is TGTGCCAGCAGCCCTCCCCACAATGAGCAGTTCTTC.